These 4 T cell receptor beta chains originate from one sample sequenced in a study of blood T cell repertoires in COVID-19. The method was immunoSEQ multiplex PCR; TCRdb's version includes in-frame clones alone and lacks a portion of them. This sample has tens of thousands of clones, with 85% to 90% found just once. Material for sequencing was peripheral blood. The receptors originated from a woman in her 70s with acute or convalescent COVID-19.

The V and J genes are TRBV5-4 and TRBJ2-5, with TRBD2 as a possible D gene (6 bases). V shed 4 bases and J shed 5 bases, with 15 bases lying between them. CDR3 length: 14 residues. CDR1 is SGHNT, CDR2 YYREEE, per germline (reference sequence). The CDR3 nucleotides read TGTGCCAGCAGCCTTCTGGGGGGAGCGGAGACCCAGTACTTC. Its protein product is CASSLLGGAETQYF. Drawing the rest from reference TRBV5-4 and TRBJ2-5, the complete variable domain is ETGVTQSPTHLIKTRGQQVTLRCSSQSGHNTVSWYQQALGQGPQFIFQYYREEENGRGNFPPRFSGLQFPNYSSELNVNALELDDSALYLCASSLLGGAETQYFGPGTRLLVL.

V is TRBV25-1 and J is TRBJ2-3; TRBD2 is a possible D gene (5 bases). This CDR3 region has 15 residues. The germline gives CDR1 MGHDK, CDR2 SYGVNS. The V gene lost 4 bases and the J gene lost 0 bases, with 11 bases spanning the gap. The CDR3 sequence is CASSVGSVSTDTQYF. The CDR3 DNA sequence: TGTGCCAGCAGTGTTGGTAGCGTCAGCACAGATACGCAGTATTTT.

This chain links TRBV2 with TRBJ1-2; 7 nucleotides align to TRBD1. This CDR3 comprises 13 residues. Germline V gives CDR1 SNHLY, CDR2 FYNNEI. V lost 5 bases to trimming and J lost 8 bases; unmatched junction nucleotides: 8. CDR3 in DNA: TGTGCCAGCAGTTGGCGACAGGGAAAGGGCTACACCTTC. Its protein is CASSWRQGKGYTF.

The J gene is TRBJ1-5, the V gene TRBV18; tentative D call: TRBD1 (6 bases). The length of the CDR3 is 13 residues. V lost 2 bases and J lost 7, with 9 bases in between. CDR1 and CDR2 (germline): KGHSH, LQKENI. This chain's CDR3 is CASSPEGVQPQHF. In DNA, the CDR3 is TGTGCCAGCTCACCAGAGGGGGTCCAGCCCCAGCATTTT.